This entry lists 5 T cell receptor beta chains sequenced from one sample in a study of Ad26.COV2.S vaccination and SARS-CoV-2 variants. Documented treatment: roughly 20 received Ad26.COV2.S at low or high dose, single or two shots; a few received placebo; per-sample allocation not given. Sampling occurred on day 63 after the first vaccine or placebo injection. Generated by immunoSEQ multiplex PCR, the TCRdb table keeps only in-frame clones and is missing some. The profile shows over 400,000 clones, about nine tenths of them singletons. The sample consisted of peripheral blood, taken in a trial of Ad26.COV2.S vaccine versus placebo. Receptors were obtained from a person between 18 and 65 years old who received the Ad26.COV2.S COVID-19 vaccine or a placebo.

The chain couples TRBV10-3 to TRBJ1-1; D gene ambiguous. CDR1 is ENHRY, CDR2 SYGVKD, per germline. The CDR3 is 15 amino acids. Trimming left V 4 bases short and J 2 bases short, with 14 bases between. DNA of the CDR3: TGTGCCATCAGTGCGAGGGTTGAGATTAACACTGAAGCTTTCTTT. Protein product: CAISARVEINTEAFF.

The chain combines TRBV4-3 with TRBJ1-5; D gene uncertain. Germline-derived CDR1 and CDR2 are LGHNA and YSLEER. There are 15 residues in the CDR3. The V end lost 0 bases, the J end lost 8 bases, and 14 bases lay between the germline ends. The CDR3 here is CASSQDLDSRKPQHF. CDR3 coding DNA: TGCGCCAGCAGCCAAGATCTCGACTCCCGTAAGCCCCAGCATTTT.

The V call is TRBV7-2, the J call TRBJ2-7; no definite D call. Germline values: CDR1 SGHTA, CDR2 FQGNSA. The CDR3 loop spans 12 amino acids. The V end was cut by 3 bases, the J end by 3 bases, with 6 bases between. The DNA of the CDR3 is TGTGCCAGCAGCTTCAGTCTCTACGAGCAGTACTTC. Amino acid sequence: CASSFSLYEQYF.

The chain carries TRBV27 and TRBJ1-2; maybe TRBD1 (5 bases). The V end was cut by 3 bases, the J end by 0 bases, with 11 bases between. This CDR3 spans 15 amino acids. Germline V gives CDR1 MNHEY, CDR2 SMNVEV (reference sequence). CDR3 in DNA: TGTGCCAGCAGTTTGGGGGGGGTCCCTAACTATGGCTACACCTTC. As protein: CASSLGGVPNYGYTF.

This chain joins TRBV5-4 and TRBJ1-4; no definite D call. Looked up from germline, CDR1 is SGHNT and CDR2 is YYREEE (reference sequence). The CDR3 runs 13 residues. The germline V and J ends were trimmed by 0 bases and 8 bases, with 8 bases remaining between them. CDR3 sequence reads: CASSLGPVEKLFF. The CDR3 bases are TGTGCCAGCAGCTTGGGACCAGTAGAAAAACTGTTTTTT.